The 6 T cell receptor beta chains in this list originate from one sample, sequenced in a study of metastatic and nonmetastatic thyroid tumors (dated by TCRdb to the early 2020s). No treatment had been received by any patient before thyroid surgery. Libraries were prepared through PCR. Sequenced using an Illumina HiSeq 4000. TCRdb applied fastp at Q25 and MiXCR to the public reads, then kept only in-frame beta chains. In this sample the table shows about 20,000 clones, approximately 19% of which occur a single time. About 26% of the sample comes from the top ten. Sequenced material: blood. Source of these receptors: a female donor with papillary thyroid cancer or a benign thyroid nodule (not recorded which). Some clones in this sample may be carry-over from other donors' samples.

This clone was observed at least ten times. The J gene is TRBJ2-1, the V gene TRBV28; 12 nucleotides match TRBD2. J was trimmed by 7 bases and V by 8 bases; bases with no gene match: 9. CDR3 length: 15 residues. The germline CDR1 and CDR2 sequences are MDHEN and SYDVKM. CDR3 nucleotides: TGTGCCAGCGACCGGACTAGCGGGATAAGGAATGAGCAGTTCTTC. Translated: CASDRTSGIRNEQFF.

Many counts were recorded for this clone. The chain carries TRBV5-1 and TRBJ2-7; TRBD1 agrees at 9 bases. Trimming removed 4 bases from V and 4 bases from J; junction bases left unmatched: 9. Germline CDR1 and CDR2: SGHRS and YFSETQ. The CDR3 spans 15 residues. As DNA, the CDR3 is TGCGCCAGCAGCACGGCCGGGACAGGGTCTTACGAGCAGTACTTC. Amino acids: CASSTAGTGSYEQYF.

This clone was picked up many times. The germline gene is not matched at one end of the junction; a read error may be the cause. The chain combines TRBV7-2 with TRBJ1-1, with no clear D. The CDR3 covers 14 residues. The germline V gene has CDR1 SGHTA and CDR2 FQGNSA. For the CDR3, the DNA is TGTGCCAGCAGTTCACCCCAACCCAACAGTGAAGCTTTCTTT. It is translated as CASSSPQPNSEAFF. The full variable domain, in which reference TRBV7-2 and TRBJ1-1 provide the parts outside the CDR3, is GAGVSQSPSNKVTEKGKDVELRCDPISGHTALYWYRQSLGQGLEFLIYFQGNSAPDKSGLPSDRFSAERTGGSVSTLTIQRTQQEDSAVYLCASSSPQPNSEAFFGQGTRLTVV.

With respect to this clone: A clone one base away is much larger, so this may be a read error. The V and J genes are TRBV20-1 and TRBJ1-2, with D uncertain. V was pared by 7 bases and J by 5 bases, with 14 bases between. This CDR3 is built from 12 residues. Germline-derived CDR1 and CDR2 are DFQATT and SNEGSKA (reference sequence). CDR3 nucleotide sequence: TGCAGTGTCCCGACATGCGTTTATGGCTACACCTTC. Translation: CSVPTCVYGYTF.

A remark on this clone: One base away lies a much larger clone, so this may be a sequencing read error. V is TRBV20-1 and J is TRBJ2-7; 8 nucleotides align to TRBD2. The J segment lost 2 bases and the V segment lost 5 bases, leaving 11 bases of the junction unmatched. Germline V lookup: CDR1 DFQATT, CDR2 SNEGSKA (reference sequence). This CDR3 is 15 amino acids long. CDR3 loop: CSAQSVAGYPYEQYF. CDR3 DNA sequence: TGCAGTGCTCAAAGCGTAGCGGGGTATCCCTACGAGCAGTACTTC.

This clone was counted ten times or more. The CDR3 nucleotides read TGCGCCAGCAGCTCGCAGGGCCTCTATGGCTACACCTTC. It encodes CASSSQGLYGYTF. The V gene is TRBV5-1, the J gene TRBJ1-2; D possibly corresponds to TRBD1 (5 bases). Germline CDR1 and CDR2: SGHRS and YFSETQ. V lost 3 bases and J lost 4, with 10 bases in between. The CDR3 extends over 13 amino acids.